The TCR beta chain under discussion was sequenced for a study of cytomegalovirus exposure and HLA in healthy donors. Overall study: The Caucasian-associated ancestry cluster contained about four fifths of the 398 genotyped donors.

From germline, CDR1 is ENHRY and CDR2 SYGVKD. The CDR3 contains 15 residues. V lost 4 bases and J lost 6; bases outside the gene matches: 4. This clone has just one count. Primers included in the PCR were 60 Vbeta and 13 Jbeta primers. Here immunoSEQ multiplex PCR was the method, and the copy in TCRdb shows in-frame clones only, minus some. This table holds 90,000 to 95,000 clones, around 78% found once. Sample: PBMCs. The chain is built from TRBV10-3 and TRBJ2-1; 12 nucleotides line up with TRBD2. This clonotype was obtained from a man aged 25-40 years in good health and CMV-seronegative. CDR3 residues: CAISGGLAGGNEQFF. Written as DNA, the CDR3 is TGTGCCATCAGTGGGGGACTAGCGGGCGGCAATGAGCAGTTCTTC.